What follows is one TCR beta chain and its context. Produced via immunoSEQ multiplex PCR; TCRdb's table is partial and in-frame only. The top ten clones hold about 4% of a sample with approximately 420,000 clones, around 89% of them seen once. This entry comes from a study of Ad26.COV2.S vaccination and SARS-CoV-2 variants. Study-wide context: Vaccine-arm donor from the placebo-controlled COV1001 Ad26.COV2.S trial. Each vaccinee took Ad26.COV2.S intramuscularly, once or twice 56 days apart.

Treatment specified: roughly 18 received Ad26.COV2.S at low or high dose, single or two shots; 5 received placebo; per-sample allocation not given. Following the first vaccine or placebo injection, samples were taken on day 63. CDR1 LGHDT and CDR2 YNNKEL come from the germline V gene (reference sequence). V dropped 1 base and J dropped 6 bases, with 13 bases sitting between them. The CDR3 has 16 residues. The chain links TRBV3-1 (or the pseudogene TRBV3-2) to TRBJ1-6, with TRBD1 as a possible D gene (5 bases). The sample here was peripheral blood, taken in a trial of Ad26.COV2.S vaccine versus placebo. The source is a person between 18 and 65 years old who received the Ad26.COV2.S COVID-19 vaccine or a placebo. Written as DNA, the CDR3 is TGTGCCAGCAGCCAAGGGGGCACCACGGGTAATTCACCCCTCCACTTT. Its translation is CASSQGGTTGNSPLHF.